The 31 T cell receptor beta chains listed next were all sequenced from one sample in a study of response to subunit inactivated influenza vaccine. TCRdb reanalysed the RT-PCR reads using MiXCR and keeps one entry per CDR3 protein. The repertoire has under 750,000 distinct CDR3 sequences, roughly 12% of them found once; the top ten carry roughly a tenth. The source was PBMCs from blood, collected on the day of vaccination. All receptors derive from a man in his fifties or sixties who received an inactivated influenza vaccine.

This clonotype occurred many times. This clone may be a read error of a much larger clone one base away. The chain carries TRBV27 and TRBJ2-7; D unclear. V was clipped by 3 bases and J by 6 bases, with 6 bases between them. CDR3 length: 11 amino acids. Per germline, CDR1 MNHEY and CDR2 SMNVEV (reference sequence). Written as DNA, the CDR3 is TGTGCCAGCAGTTTGGGGTTCGAGCAGTACTTC. Its protein is CASSLGFEQYF.

This chain connects TRBV19 to TRBJ2-6; 12 nucleotides line up with TRBD1. CDR1 is LNHDA, CDR2 SQIVND, per germline (reference sequence). The CDR3 contains 18 residues. V trimming: 1 base; J trimming: 2 bases; junction bases outside the gene matches: 3. CDR3 loop: CASSIAGTGGPGANVLTF. CDR3 coding DNA: TGTGCCAGTAGTATAGCCGGGACAGGGGGCCCTGGGGCCAACGTCCTGACTTTC.

This clonotype was counted ten times or more. The chain has TRBV5-1 and TRBJ2-1, with D possibly matching TRBD1 (5 bases). Trimming took 4 bases from V and 0 from J, leaving 11 bases between them. The germline V gene has CDR1 SGHRS and CDR2 YFSETQ. The CDR3 runs to 15 residues. The CDR3 bases are TGCGCCAGCAGCGAAACAGGTAGCTCCTACAATGAGCAGTTCTTC. Translation: CASSETGSSYNEQFF.

This clonotype was detected a few times. The V call is TRBV5-1, the J call TRBJ2-7; the D is unclear. Trimming removed 0 bases from V and 1 base from J, with 17 bases in between. Germline values: CDR1 SGHRS, CDR2 YFSETQ. This CDR3 contains 17 residues. The CDR3 DNA follows: TGCGCCAGCAGCTTGGCTAAGGGTTCACCCTTATCCTACGAGCAGTACTTC. Amino acid sequence: CASSLAKGSPLSYEQYF.

This clonotype has only a few counts. The rearrangement links TRBV7-9 to TRBJ2-7; weak D call: TRBD1 (6 bases). V lost 3 bases and J lost 2, with 11 bases in between. This CDR3 contains 14 residues. CDR1 is SEHNR, CDR2 FQNEAQ, per germline (reference sequence). This CDR3 is CASSFVNRAYEQYF. Written as DNA, the CDR3 is TGTGCCAGCAGCTTTGTGAACAGGGCCTACGAGCAGTACTTC.

The chain uses TRBV27 and TRBJ2-5, with a possible D match to TRBD2 (6 bases). V gave up 1 base and J gave up 4 bases, with 16 bases separating them. Germline V CDR1 and CDR2: MNHEY, SMNVEV (reference sequence). CDR3 size: 16 residues. The CDR3 nucleotides read TGTGCCAGCAGTTTATATGGAGCGGGCCAGGGAGAGACCCAGTACTTC. This sequence encodes CASSLYGAGQGETQYF.

This clonotype was recorded at least ten times. The V and J genes are TRBV12-3 or TRBV12-4 and TRBJ2-7, with a tentative D call TRBD2 (7 bases). CDR3 length equals 17 residues. V was trimmed by 0 bases and J by 0 bases, leaving 15 bases between them. This CDR3 is CASSLALGGGISYEQYF. The CDR3 bases are TGTGCCAGCAGTTTAGCGTTGGGCGGGGGCATCTCCTACGAGCAGTACTTC.

The V call is TRBV28, the J call TRBJ2-2, with D possibly TRBD2 on 5 matching bases. CDR1 is MDHEN, CDR2 SYDVKM, per germline. V lost 4 bases, J lost 0 bases, and 12 bases lay in between. The CDR3 is made up of 16 amino acids. CDR3 protein: CASSYISGSNTGELFF. In DNA, the CDR3 is TGTGCCAGCAGTTATATAAGCGGTTCGAACACCGGGGAGCTGTTTTTT.

This clonotype was counted a few times. The chain has TRBV4-1 and TRBJ2-5; maybe TRBD1 (5 bases). Deletions cut 0 bases from V and 2 bases from J, with 10 bases between. The CDR3 contains 15 residues. Per germline, CDR1 MGHRA and CDR2 YSYEKL. The CDR3 protein is CASSQDRTTQETQYF. CDR3 DNA sequence: TGCGCCAGCAGCCAAGATAGGACAACGCAAGAGACCCAGTACTTC.

The CDR3 coding sequence is TGTGCCAGCCGACGGGGAGGAGATACGCAGTATTTT. This sequence encodes CASRRGGDTQYF. This chain uses TRBV28 with TRBJ2-3; possibly TRBD2 for D (6 bases). This CDR3 region has 12 residues. Germline V gives CDR1 MDHEN, CDR2 SYDVKM. Trimming shortened V by 8 bases and J by 5 bases, and 11 bases separated the two germline ends.

This clonotype came up a few times. The CDR3 is CASSEGSVTFGEQYF. In DNA form, the CDR3 reads TGCGCCAGCAGTGAAGGGTCAGTGACCTTCGGGGAGCAGTACTTC. The chain recombines TRBV10-2 with TRBJ2-7; D gene unclear. The length of the CDR3 is 15 residues. V lost 3 bases, J lost 7 bases, and 19 bases lay in between. The germline CDR1 and CDR2 sequences are WSHSY and SAAADI.

A few counts support this clonotype. The V gene is TRBV12-3 or TRBV12-4, the J gene TRBJ2-3; no definite D call. CDR3 length: 15 residues. V gave up 1 base and J gave up 6 bases, with 14 bases separating them. CDR3 protein: CASSLEGRLVDTQYF. CDR3 bases: TGTGCCAGCAGTTTAGAGGGTCGTCTAGTCGATACGCAGTATTTT.

The sample holds a few counts of this clonotype. This chain connects TRBV20-1 to TRBJ1-1; D is undetermined. The V gene lost 6 bases and the J gene lost 1 base, with 15 bases spanning the gap. From germline, CDR1 is DFQATT and CDR2 SNEGSKA (reference sequence). The CDR3 runs 14 residues. CDR3 amino acids: CSAILWTGNTEAFF. CDR3 DNA: TGCAGTGCCATTCTCTGGACGGGGAACACTGAAGCTTTCTTT.

This clonotype was found a few times. This chain uses TRBV20-1 with TRBJ2-7, with TRBD2 matching over 10 bases. Per germline, CDR1 DFQATT and CDR2 SNEGSKA (reference sequence). Losses at the gene ends were 0 bases for V and 3 bases for J; bases not matched to a gene: 5. CDR3 length: 15 residues. CDR3 region: CSARDLLAGLYEQYF. The CDR3 DNA sequence: TGCAGTGCTAGAGATTTACTAGCGGGGCTCTACGAGCAGTACTTC.

This clonotype was counted only a few times. The chain uses TRBV5-6 and TRBJ2-3; D not certain. The CDR3 totals 16 residues. Germline-derived CDR1 and CDR2 are SGHDT and YYEEEE. Trimming stripped 6 bases from V and 0 bases from J, with 17 bases between. The CDR3 loop reads CASTHRPISSTDTQYF. In nucleotides, the CDR3 is TGTGCCAGCACCCATAGACCCATATCTAGCACAGATACGCAGTATTTT.

This clonotype was seen many times. The chain has TRBV6-5 and TRBJ1-5; D possibly corresponds to TRBD1 (5 bases). Trimming shortened V by 0 bases and J by 0 bases, and 12 bases separated the two germline ends. Germline V gene sequence: CDR1 MNHEY, CDR2 SVGAGI. The length of the CDR3 is 17 residues. Here the CDR3 reads CASSYSAPGRSNQPQHF. CDR3 nucleotide sequence: TGTGCCAGCAGTTACTCGGCTCCGGGACGTAGCAATCAGCCCCAGCATTTT.

A few counts support this clonotype. The V gene is TRBV4-1, the J gene TRBJ1-2; unclear D gene. The V gene's germline CDR1 is MGHRA and CDR2 YSYEKL. V was clipped by 4 bases and J by 8 bases, with 20 bases between them. CDR3 length equals 15 residues. The CDR3 nucleotides are TGCGCCAGCAGCCCACGAGAGGCAGGCGGTGACGGCTACACCTTC. This sequence encodes CASSPREAGGDGYTF.

This chain uses TRBV20-1 with TRBJ2-5; 7 bases map to TRBD2. Per germline, CDR1 DFQATT and CDR2 SNEGSKA (reference sequence). This CDR3 comprises 12 residues. J was trimmed by 4 bases and V by 3 bases; bases with no gene match: 2. The CDR3 loop reads CSARGGGETQYF. The DNA of the CDR3 is TGCAGTGCTAGGGGGGGGGGAGAGACCCAGTACTTC.

V and J are TRBV5-1 and TRBJ2-7; the D gene is possibly TRBD1 (6 bases). Germline loops: CDR1 SGHRS, CDR2 YFSETQ. This CDR3 is 15 amino acids long. V was pared by 4 bases and J by 0 bases, with 14 bases between. For the CDR3, the DNA is TGCGCCAGCAGCAAGGGGGATCCGGTCTCCTACGAGCAGTACTTC. Amino acid sequence: CASSKGDPVSYEQYF.

CDR3 nucleotide sequence: TGTGCCAGCAAGGGGACTAGCGGAATAGATGAGCAGTTCTTC. Protein product: CASKGTSGIDEQFF. This rearrangement joins TRBV2 to TRBJ2-1; 11 nucleotides line up with TRBD2. Trimming took 7 bases from V and 8 from J; bases not matched to a gene: 7. The CDR3 consists of 14 residues. Looked up from germline, CDR1 is SNHLY and CDR2 is FYNNEI. The variable domain in full, completed from reference TRBV2 and TRBJ2-1, reads EPEVTQTPSHQVTQMGQEVILRCVPISNHLYFYWYRQILGQKVEFLVSFYNNEISEKSEIFDDQFSVERPDGSNFTLKIRSTKLEDSAMYFCASKGTSGIDEQFFGPGTRLTVL.

This clonotype was picked up many times. V gene TRBV29-1 combines with J gene TRBJ2-1; a possible D gene is TRBD1 (6 bases). Germline CDR1 SQVTM, CDR2 ANQGSEA. The CDR3 sequence is 12 residues long. V lost 2 bases and J 6 bases, leaving 8 bases between the germline ends. The CDR3 sequence is CSVEFRGNEQFF. In nucleotides, the CDR3 is TGCAGCGTTGAATTCAGGGGCAATGAGCAGTTCTTC.

This clonotype showed up just a few times. The chain carries TRBV25-1 and TRBJ2-7, with D possibly being TRBD1 or TRBD2 (5 bases each). Trimming took 5 bases from V and 5 from J, leaving 13 bases between them. The CDR3 runs to 13 residues. CDR1 is MGHDK and CDR2 is SYGVNS in the germline V gene. CDR3 coding DNA: TGTGCCAGCAGTAGATTGAGGGACCACGAGCAGTACTTC. Encoded protein: CASSRLRDHEQYF.

This rearrangement joins TRBV20-1 to TRBJ1-5; D is possibly TRBD1 (5 bases). Germline-derived CDR1 and CDR2 are DFQATT and SNEGSKA (reference sequence). V lost 1 base and J 3 bases, leaving 16 bases between the germline ends. There are 16 residues in the CDR3. CDR3: CSARVTVWGDNQPQHF. In DNA form, the CDR3 reads TGCAGTGCTAGAGTAACCGTGTGGGGGGACAATCAGCCCCAGCATTTT.

This clonotype occurred many times. The chain links TRBV7-9 to TRBJ2-3; possible D gene TRBD1, 5 bases. The ends were cut back, 5 bases at V and 5 bases at J, with 11 bases in the middle. CDR3 length equals 13 residues. Germline assignment: CDR1 SEHNR and CDR2 FQNEAQ (reference sequence). CDR3 bases: TGTGCCAGCAGCAAAGACAGCCGAGATACGCAGTATTTT. Residues: CASSKDSRDTQYF.

This clonotype came up a few times. The V gene is TRBV29-1, the J gene TRBJ2-3; no clear D gene. The CDR3 spans 13 residues. The V gene's germline CDR1 is SQVTM and CDR2 ANQGSEA. V was cut by 1 base and J by 2 bases, with 7 bases left in between. In nucleotides, the CDR3 is TGCAGCGTTGAAGGCACTTACACAGATACGCAGTATTTT. Translation gives CSVEGTYTDTQYF.

This rearrangement joins TRBV4-1 to TRBJ1-4; D is possibly TRBD1 (6 bases). The CDR3 has 14 residues. Germline CDR1 MGHRA, CDR2 YSYEKL. Trimming cost V 0 bases and J 7 bases, with 9 bases left between them. The CDR3 nucleotides read TGCGCCAGCAGCCAAGACGACAGGTTTGAAAAACTGTTTTTT. It yields the protein CASSQDDRFEKLFF.

The J gene is TRBJ2-5, the V gene TRBV7-2, with 14 positions matching TRBD2. CDR3 length: 17 amino acids. Trimming at V came to 5 bases and at J to 6 bases, leaving 11 bases not matched to a gene. CDR1 is SGHTA and CDR2 is FQGNSA in the germline V gene. The CDR3 protein is CASSRGGGLAGAKTQYF. The CDR3 bases are TGTGCCAGCAGCCGCGGGGGGGGACTAGCGGGAGCCAAGACCCAGTACTTC.

This clonotype was found many times. This sequence joins TRBV6-1 and TRBJ1-2; TRBD1 agrees at 8 bases. With 2 bases clipped from V and 4 bases from J, the junction kept 12 bases outside the gene matches. The CDR3 totals 17 residues. Per germline, CDR1 MNHNS and CDR2 SASEGT. CDR3 DNA sequence: TGTGCCAGCAGTGAATTGGACAGGGTGGTGGTGGCCTATGGCTACACCTTC. It codes for CASSELDRVVVAYGYTF.

The genes are TRBV7-2 and TRBJ2-5; a possible D gene is TRBD1 (6 bases). This CDR3 has 14 residues. The V end lost 3 bases, the J end lost 3 bases, and 11 bases lay between the germline ends. Germline loops: CDR1 SGHTA, CDR2 FQGNSA. The CDR3 is CASSFLRGKETQYF. As DNA, the CDR3 is TGTGCCAGCAGCTTCCTCAGGGGTAAAGAGACCCAGTACTTC.

This clonotype was seen only a few times. The gene calls are TRBV6-5 and TRBJ2-7, with D maybe TRBD1 (5 bases). V dropped 5 bases and J dropped 5 bases, with 7 bases sitting between them. The CDR3 has 11 residues. Germline lookup yields CDR1 MNHEY and CDR2 SVGAGI. The CDR3 region has the DNA TGTGCCAGCAGTAGGGGCCACGAGCAGTACTTC. The encoded protein is CASSRGHEQYF.

The chain links TRBV20-1 to TRBJ2-5; 9 bases are a match to TRBD1. The CDR3 extends over 15 amino acids. Germline V lookup: CDR1 DFQATT, CDR2 SNEGSKA (reference sequence). V gave up 1 base and J gave up 1 base; unmatched junction bases: 4. This CDR3 reads CSARAGTGSQETQYF. As DNA, the CDR3 is TGCAGTGCTAGAGCCGGGACAGGGAGCCAAGAGACCCAGTACTTC.